Presented here are 9 T cell receptor beta chains from one specimen sequenced in a study of CD8 T cells in ankylosing spondylitis. One entry per CDR3 protein, called by TCRdb with MiXCR from the 5' RACE reads. The repertoire consists of 350,000 or so distinct CDR3 sequences, with roughly 15% occurring once and the leading ten covering roughly 0.99%. Material: blood, either unsorted or a sorted T cell fraction (not recorded which). The receptors stem from a male donor with ankylosing spondylitis or in good health (not recorded which).

This clonotype was detected ten times or more. The chain recombines TRBV7-2 with TRBJ2-7, with a weak D call TRBD1 (6 bases). V was shortened by 5 bases and J by 1 base, with 9 bases between the two germline ends. CDR3 length equals 13 residues. CDR1 and CDR2 from the germline V gene are SGHTA and FQGNSA. The DNA of the CDR3 is TGTGCCAGCAGCCAACAGGGTTCCTACGAGCAGTACTTC. Encoded protein: CASSQQGSYEQYF.

This clonotype was seen many times. V gene TRBV6-1 combines with J gene TRBJ2-1, with TRBD2 matching 11 bases. The trim removed 5 bases at V and 1 base at J, leaving 4 bases unmatched. Germline CDR1 reads MNHNS; CDR2 reads SASEGT. This CDR3 has 16 residues. The CDR3 DNA sequence: TGTGCCAGCAGTCCCTCTAGCGGGAGGTCCTACAATGAGCAGTTCTTC. Residues: CASSPSSGRSYNEQFF.

The chain carries TRBV29-1 and TRBJ2-5, with a weak D call TRBD1 (6 bases). Per germline, CDR1 SQVTM and CDR2 ANQGSEA. This CDR3 comprises 12 residues. Trimming took off 0 bases at V and 7 bases at J, with 9 bases between the two ends. The DNA for the CDR3 is TGCAGCGTTGAAGAGGGGGCAGCGACCCAGTACTTC. This translates into CSVEEGAATQYF.

The chain has TRBV12-3 or TRBV12-4 and TRBJ2-1, with 11 bases that match TRBD2. The CDR3 consists of 17 residues. Trimming removed 3 bases from V and 9 bases from J; junction bases left unmatched: 13. CDR3 protein: CASSFGTSGSRAGEQFF. In nucleotides, the CDR3 is TGTGCCAGCAGTTTTGGGACTAGCGGATCCCGGGCGGGTGAGCAGTTCTTC.

In this sample, this clonotype turned up a few times. V usage is TRBV12-3 or TRBV12-4 and J usage is TRBJ2-5; the match to TRBD1 covers 8 bases. The CDR3 runs 15 residues. The V segment lost 2 bases and the J segment 4 bases; nucleotides outside the gene matches: 6. The CDR3 nucleotides are TGTGCCAGCAGTTTACGACAGGGGCCGGGAGAGACCCAGTACTTC. This sequence encodes CASSLRQGPGETQYF.

The DNA for the CDR3 is TGCAGTGCTAGCAAAGACAGGGACATCACCTACGAGAGGCAGTACTTC. Translated: CSASKDRDITYERQYF. This chain joins TRBV20-1 and TRBJ2-7; TRBD1 matches at 7 bases. In germline, CDR1 is DFQATT, CDR2 SNEGSKA (reference sequence). The CDR3 totals 16 residues. The V segment lost 3 bases and the J segment 9 bases; nucleotides outside the gene matches: 20.

This clonotype has only a few counts. The DNA of the CDR3 is TGCAGCGTTTTTACAGGGGGCTGGAGCACTGAAGCTTTCTTT. It translates to CSVFTGGWSTEAFF. The V call is TRBV29-1, the J call TRBJ1-1; 9 bases map to TRBD1. In germline, CDR1 is SQVTM, CDR2 ANQGSEA. The CDR3 is 14 amino acids. The junction had 8 bases not matched to a gene; V was cut back by 5 bases and J by 4 bases.

This clonotype was found a few times. The chain employs TRBV6-1 and TRBJ2-1; 11 positions match TRBD2. In germline, CDR1 is MNHNS, CDR2 SASEGT. The CDR3 extends over 18 amino acids. V shed 6 bases, J shed 0 bases, and the junction held 10 bases outside the gene matches. The CDR3 DNA reads as TGTGCCAGCAGCAAGGGTACTAGCGGGAGCATCTCCTACAATGAGCAGTTCTTC. It encodes CASSKGTSGSISYNEQFF.

This clonotype turned up a few times. The V call is TRBV20-1, the J call TRBJ2-7; TRBD2 aligns across 8 bases. CDR1 and CDR2 (germline): DFQATT, SNEGSKA (reference sequence). This CDR3 is built from 13 residues. The J segment lost 3 bases and the V segment lost 3 bases, leaving 4 bases of the junction unmatched. The CDR3 sequence is CSASGRDIYEQYF. Written as DNA, the CDR3 is TGCAGTGCTAGCGGGAGGGATATCTACGAGCAGTACTTC.